This TCR beta chain originates from a study of cytomegalovirus exposure and HLA in healthy donors. Overall study context: Later, an analysis reported that the 130 or so validation repertoires had used the same platform as the roughly 720 first-cohort repertoires. Findings and limits, study-wide: In vitro testing confirmed a few CMV-associated chains as specific for CMV antigens. According to reports, the classifier identified cytomegalovirus status with high specificity and sensitivity.

As for this clone: Its specificity is unknown.

The protocol was immunoSEQ multiplex PCR, while the TCRdb copy is restricted to in-frame clones and leaves out a portion. The sample contains approximately 180,000 clones, approximately 87% of which appear only once. The length of the CDR3 is 16 residues. The V end lost 0 bases, the J end lost 2 bases, and 8 bases lay between the germline ends. Sequenced sample: PBMCs. This receptor was obtained from a woman under 40 in good health and CMV-seronegative. The chain combines TRBV6-7 with TRBJ2-6; D possibly corresponds to TRBD2 (5 bases). TRBV6-7 is reported as an ORF; its role is uncertain. The CDR3 here is CASSYSSGAGANVLTF. CDR3 nucleotides: TGTGCCAGCAGTTACTCATCCGGGGCTGGGGCCAACGTCCTGACTTTC.